This TCR beta chain was documented in a study of T cells in localized non-small cell lung cancer. Points from the study as a whole: The study detected a median approximately 54 of the top 100 tumor clones in adjacent lung. It remains possible that heterogeneity exists, since only one tumor region was sequenced. A denser population of T cells in blood accompanied longer overall survival. Uninvolved adjacent lung had the highest recorded T cell clonality, with tumor below it.

The CDR3 has 15 residues. Trimming at V came to 4 bases and at J to 4 bases, leaving 9 bases not matched to a gene. Germline V CDR1 and CDR2: SGHRS, YFSETQ. Remarks on this clone: The antigen remains undetermined.

Here immunoSEQ multiplex PCR was the method, and the copy in TCRdb shows in-frame clones only, minus some. This sample has roughly 67,000 clones, with around four fifths found just once. This receptor was taken from a female donor aged 60 or older with stage I lung adenocarcinoma. This material consisted of peripheral blood, taken before any cancer treatment. This sequence joins TRBV5-1 and TRBJ1-1; 8 nucleotides line up with TRBD1. The CDR3, as DNA: TGCGCCAGCAGCCCTATGACAGGGGAAGGCACTGAAGCTTTCTTT. Residues: CASSPMTGEGTEAFF.